These 25 T cell receptor beta chains were all obtained from the same sample, sequenced in a study of blood T cell repertoires in COVID-19. Repertoires were generated with immunoSEQ multiplex PCR, while TCRdb's copy carries only in-frame clones and drops some. Here the sample spans 200,000 to 250,000 clones, 88% being singletons. Sequencing used PBMCs or T cells enriched from blood (not recorded which). All receptors come from a woman in her twenties or thirties who had recovered from COVID-19.

The chain couples TRBV13 to TRBJ2-6; D remains unclear. Germline V gene data show CDR1 as PRHDT and CDR2 as FYEKMQ (reference sequence). V lost 4 bases to trimming and J lost 0 bases, with 4 bases between them. The CDR3 sequence is 14 residues long. The CDR3 coding sequence is TGTGCCAGCAGCTACTTCTCTGGGGCCAACGTCCTGACTTTC. Translating gives CASSYFSGANVLTF.

This clone was counted only a few times. The J gene is TRBJ1-1, the V gene TRBV6-2 or TRBV6-3, with D possibly TRBD1 on 5 matching bases. This CDR3 is built from 17 residues. The V end lost 0 bases, the J end lost 0 bases, and 14 bases lay between the germline ends. Germline V gene lookup returns CDR1 MNHEY and CDR2 SVGEGT. CDR3 sequence reads: CASSYSTEHRMNTEAFF. CDR3 bases: TGTGCCAGCAGTTACTCGACAGAGCACCGTATGAACACTGAAGCTTTCTTT.

V and J are TRBV12-3 or TRBV12-4 and TRBJ2-3; weak D call: TRBD1 (5 bases). V was trimmed by 6 bases and J by 6 bases, leaving 13 bases between them. CDR3 length: 13 residues. The CDR3 spells CASRSQGSDTQYF. In DNA form, the CDR3 reads TGTGCCAGCAGGTCCCAGGGTTCCGATACGCAGTATTTT.

V gene TRBV7-3 combines with J gene TRBJ1-1, with TRBD1 as a possible D gene (5 bases). Germline CDR1 and CDR2: SGHTA and FQGTGA. There are 15 residues in the CDR3. V lost 5 bases and J 1 base, leaving 14 bases between the germline ends. CDR3 region: CASSLNGGTNTEAFF. In nucleotides, the CDR3 is TGTGCCAGCAGCCTCAACGGGGGAACGAACACTGAAGCTTTCTTT. The variable domain in full, with the rest retrieved from reference TRBV7-3 and TRBJ1-1, is GAGVSQTPSNKVTEKGKYVELRCDPISGHTALYWYRQSLGQGPEFLIYFQGTGAADDSGLPNDRFFAVRPEGSVSTLKIQRTERGDSAVYLCASSLNGGTNTEAFFGQGTRLTVV.

The chain is built from TRBV12-3 or TRBV12-4 and TRBJ2-7, with D perhaps TRBD1 (6 bases). V lost 8 bases, J lost 1 base, and 12 bases lay in between. The CDR3 runs to 13 residues. This CDR3 reads CASGRDTSYEQYF. CDR3 in DNA: TGTGCCAGCGGCCGGGACACTTCCTACGAGCAGTACTTC.

The V call is TRBV10-3, the J call TRBJ2-1, with TRBD1 matching over 7 bases. CDR3 length equals 14 residues. V lost 11 bases to trimming and J lost 0 bases; unmatched junction nucleotides: 7. CDR1 is ENHRY, CDR2 SYGVKD, per germline. The CDR3 nucleotides are TGTGCCGTACAGGGGCTGGGCTCCTACAATGAGCAGTTCTTC. It codes for CAVQGLGSYNEQFF.

This clone is a singleton in its sample. The genes are TRBV5-1 and TRBJ2-7; TRBD1 might be the D (6 bases). Trimming shortened V by 4 bases and J by 0 bases, and 11 bases separated the two germline ends. This CDR3 is 14 amino acids long. CDR1 is SGHRS, CDR2 YFSETQ, per germline. The CDR3 here is CASSIGQHSYEQYF. The CDR3, as DNA: TGCGCCAGCAGCATCGGACAGCACTCCTACGAGCAGTACTTC.

This clone was observed once. The chain links TRBV5-8 to TRBJ1-5; D unclear. Germline CDR1 SGHTS, CDR2 YDEGEE. The ends were cut back, 7 bases at V and 3 bases at J, with 11 bases in the middle. There are 13 residues in the CDR3. The CDR3, as DNA: TGTGCCAGCGGGGAGAACCTCAATCAGCCCCAGCATTTT. Residues: CASGENLNQPQHF.

J is TRBJ1-1 and V is TRBV19, with 8 nucleotides matching TRBD1. The CDR3 extends over 17 amino acids. The junction had 16 bases not matched to a gene; V was cut back by 5 bases and J by 5 bases. CDR1 LNHDA and CDR2 SQIVND come from the germline V gene (reference sequence). DNA of the CDR3: TGTGCCAGTAGTGCGGGACAGGTTTTTTACGGTTTTACTGAAGCTTTCTTT. Translating gives CASSAGQVFYGFTEAFF. The full variable domain, its missing parts supplied by reference TRBV19 and TRBJ1-1, is DGGITQSPKYLFRKEGQNVTLSCEQNLNHDAMYWYRQDPGQGLRLIYYSQIVNDFQKGDIAEGYSVSREKKESFPLTVTSAQKNPTAFYLCASSAGQVFYGFTEAFFGQGTRLTVV.

The rearrangement joins TRBV7-3 to TRBJ2-3; 7 bases are a match to TRBD1. The CDR3 is 13 residues long. Germline CDR1 and CDR2: SGHTA and FQGTGA. Unmatched junction bases numbered 5, after V lost 5 bases and J lost 6 bases. The CDR3 DNA follows: TGTGCCAGCAGCAAACAGGGGCCGGATACGCAGTATTTT. Its protein product is CASSKQGPDTQYF.

This sequence joins TRBV23-1 and TRBJ2-7; tentative D call: TRBD2 (6 bases). TRBV23-1 is an ORF, with its function uncertain. The V end lost 3 bases, the J end lost 2 bases, and 11 bases lay between the germline ends. CDR3 length equals 14 residues. CDR3 sequence: CASSHSRGAYEQYF. The CDR3 region has the DNA TGCGCCAGCAGTCACAGTCGCGGGGCCTACGAGCAGTACTTC.

The rearrangement joins TRBV9 to TRBJ2-5; D is ambiguous. V dropped 0 bases and J dropped 1 base, with 4 bases sitting between them. The CDR3 loop spans 13 amino acids. Germline V CDR1 and CDR2: SGDLS, YYNGEE. Here the CDR3 DNA reads TGTGCCAGCAGCGTAGCGGGCCAAGAGACCCAGTACTTC. It is translated as CASSVAGQETQYF.

The rearrangement uses TRBV19 and TRBJ1-2, with 8 bases identical to TRBD1. The trim removed 3 bases at V and 0 bases at J, leaving 6 bases unmatched. CDR1 LNHDA and CDR2 SQIVND come from the germline V gene (reference sequence). This CDR3 is 16 amino acids long. The CDR3 loop is CASSIFEQGANYGYTF. The CDR3 nucleotides are TGTGCCAGTAGTATTTTTGAACAGGGGGCTAACTATGGCTACACCTTC.

J is TRBJ2-1 and V is TRBV7-2; D is ambiguous. Germline loops: CDR1 SGHTA, CDR2 FQGNSA. V was cut by 4 bases and J by 4 bases, with 14 bases left in between. The CDR3 is 15 residues long. CDR3 protein: CASSSKELLYNEQFF. The CDR3 coding sequence is TGTGCCAGCAGCTCCAAGGAGCTCCTATACAATGAGCAGTTCTTC.

This clone was observed once. The CDR3 region is CASSLVPLFRVGDEQFF. The CDR3 coding sequence is TGTGCCAGCAGCTTAGTCCCCCTTTTTAGGGTCGGGGATGAGCAGTTCTTC. The chain uses TRBV11-2 and TRBJ2-1, with D tentatively TRBD2 (5 bases). CDR3 size: 17 residues. V shed 1 base and J shed 8 bases, with 21 bases lying between them. Per germline, CDR1 SGHAT and CDR2 FQNNGV.

The chain has TRBV5-1 and TRBJ2-7; the D gene is possibly TRBD1 (6 bases). Germline CDR1 SGHRS, CDR2 YFSETQ. This CDR3 has 16 residues. V lost 0 bases, J lost 0 bases, and 13 bases lay in between. CDR3 region: CASSLAGAEFSYEQYF. CDR3 sequence (DNA): TGCGCCAGCAGCTTGGCAGGGGCCGAATTCTCCTACGAGCAGTACTTC.

This clone was observed once. The CDR3 bases are TGTGCCAGCAGTCCAGGGGGCAAAGGGTACGAGCAGTACTTC. It is translated as CASSPGGKGYEQYF. This rearrangement joins TRBV4-2 to TRBJ2-7; 8 bases are a match to TRBD1. Germline V CDR1 and CDR2: LGHNA, YNFKEQ. V shed 6 bases, J shed 4 bases, and the junction held 8 bases outside the gene matches. The CDR3 has 14 amino acids.

The rearrangement links TRBV7-2 to TRBJ2-1; 7 nucleotides align to TRBD2. Trimming cost V 5 bases and J 4 bases; bases outside gene matches: 17. The germline CDR1 and CDR2 sequences are SGHTA and FQGNSA. This CDR3 is 18 amino acids long. The CDR3 loop reads CASSTRPFVAGVYNEQFF. CDR3 nucleotide sequence: TGTGCCAGCAGCACTAGACCCTTTGTGGCGGGGGTGTACAATGAGCAGTTCTTC.

This clone has only a few counts. This chain links TRBV6-2 or TRBV6-3 with TRBJ1-1; maybe TRBD1 (6 bases). This CDR3 comprises 14 residues. The V end was cut by 2 bases, the J end by 1 base, with 8 bases between. Germline-derived CDR1 and CDR2 are MNHEY and SVGEGT. For the CDR3, the DNA is TGTGCCAGCAGTTACCGGACAGAGAACACTGAAGCTTTCTTT. This gives the protein CASSYRTENTEAFF.

This sequence joins TRBV27 and TRBJ2-5, with TRBD2 identical over 7 bases. Trimming at V came to 1 base and at J to 5 bases, leaving 1 base not matched to a gene. Germline CDR1 MNHEY, CDR2 SMNVEV (reference sequence). The CDR3 is 13 residues long. CDR3 region: CASSLWRGETQYF. CDR3 nucleotide sequence: TGTGCCAGCAGTTTATGGCGGGGGGAGACCCAGTACTTC.

The chain links TRBV3-1 (or the pseudogene TRBV3-2) to TRBJ2-3, with TRBD1 as a possible D gene (5 bases). Trimming removed 4 bases at V and 5 bases at J, with 13 bases between. This CDR3 contains 14 residues. Germline V CDR1 and CDR2: LGHDT, YNNKEL (reference sequence). The CDR3 DNA reads TGTGCCAGCAGCCCCAGGGTGAGTGAAGATACGCAGTATTTT. This gives the protein CASSPRVSEDTQYF.

The chain is built from TRBV6-5 and TRBJ1-3, with D unclear. The CDR3 totals 14 residues. In germline, CDR1 is MNHEY, CDR2 SVGAGI. V dropped 3 bases and J dropped 0 bases, with 6 bases sitting between them. Here the CDR3 reads CASSYEVSGNTIYF. The CDR3 DNA sequence: TGTGCCAGCAGTTATGAGGTCTCTGGAAACACCATATATTTT.

The rearrangement uses TRBV19 and TRBJ1-2, with 7 bases matching TRBD1. Germline V gene data show CDR1 as LNHDA and CDR2 as SQIVND (reference sequence). The CDR3 extends over 13 amino acids. V shed 3 bases and J 3 bases; nucleotides not matched to a gene: 1. The DNA for the CDR3 is TGTGCCAGTAGTATTCAGGGGGACTATGGCTACACCTTC. As protein: CASSIQGDYGYTF.

The chain employs TRBV11-2 and TRBJ1-1; no clear D. The germline CDR1 and CDR2 sequences are SGHAT and FQNNGV. Trimming removed 2 bases from V and 2 bases from J, with 12 bases in between. The CDR3 extends over 15 amino acids. The CDR3 spells CASSLIVDTNTEAFF. The CDR3 bases are TGTGCCAGCAGCTTAATCGTTGACACCAACACTGAAGCTTTCTTT.

The chain carries TRBV4-2 and TRBJ1-6; D not certain. Per germline, CDR1 LGHNA and CDR2 YNFKEQ. Trimming took off 0 bases at V and 3 bases at J, with 9 bases between the two ends. The CDR3 runs to 16 residues. CDR3 DNA: TGTGCCAGCAGCCAAGAACACCGGGACTATAATTCACCCCTCCACTTT. It is translated as CASSQEHRDYNSPLHF.